The entry below describes one T cell receptor beta chain. Its antigen has not been determined. Base qualities are not at hand, and no much larger clone is one base apart. TCRbeta CDR3 regions were amplified from genomic DNA using the immunoSEQ Assay, a bias-controlled multiplex PCR. The original pipeline was this. The number of nucleated cells in each sample was estimated from the amplification of reference gene primers within the assay. To quantify the absolute abundance of each unique TCRbeta CDR3 rearrangement, sequence reads were collapsed and filtered. For each sample, productive Simpson clonality was calculated as the square root of Simpson's diversity index across productive rearrangements. In its TCRdb copy, this immuneACCESS table keeps in-frame sequences only and misses some clones. Where compared with another copy, unresolved V genes explain less than half of these, and the others have no known cause. V and J calls and clone size follow that table, whereas D and trimming were derived from the DNA. The sample records more than 10,000 clones, 90% of which are singletons. The top ten hold roughly 20% of the sample.

These data come from a study of blood T cell repertoires in COVID-19 (dated by TCRdb to 2020 to 2021). Notes on the research overall: Samples from collaborators originated in the United States, Italy and Spain and spanned both the acute and convalescent phases of COVID-19. The prospective study material was composed of cDNA or gDNA derived from T cells, B-cell-depleted T cells, or PBMCs. The dataset comprised deeply sampled blood TCRbeta repertoires from subjects exposed to, actively infected with, or recovered from COVID-19. The repertoires were released in a freely available public database meant as a resource for research on the immune response to SARS-CoV-2. Samples were obtained from the ongoing ImmuneRACE study (first 160 participants) and from about 1,300 subjects provided by 6 global collaborators. A de-identified subject ID, COVID-19 status, age in years and sex were almost always included in the sample metadata. Where available, HLA class I and class II types were taken from metadata supplied by the sample provider and were not determined by assay-based typing.

The CDR3 runs 14 amino acids, cysteine and phenylalanine included. Only the CDR3 region is kept as DNA, spanning 42 bases read in frame from base 1. Trimming at the junction amounts to 1 base on V and 3 bases on J, and the germline ends lie 10 bases apart. CDR1 and CDR2, per the germline V gene (reference sequence), are MNHEY and SMNVEV. Each collaborating institution followed its own protocols to collect whole blood in K2EDTA tubes. For TCRbeta analysis, collaborators shipped samples in one of three forms: frozen whole blood, isolated PBMCs, or DNA extracted from either of those sample types. Here is what the overall study found, with its caveats: The quantity of clinical and demographic metadata differed by source and by participant and was supplied without curation.

What was sequenced was peripheral blood. The sequence came from a human donor with active COVID-19. The donor label of this sample is uncertain. The rearranged segments are TRBV27 and TRBJ2-7, and possibly TRBD2, on 5 matching bases. The CDR3 here reads CASSLYRGDYEQYF. The nucleotide sequence reads as follows: TGTGCCAGCAGTTTATACCGGGGAGACTACGAGCAGTACTTC.